This T cell receptor beta chain emerged from a study of cytomegalovirus exposure and HLA in healthy donors. CDR1 is MGHRA, CDR2 YSYEKL, per germline. Trimming took 3 bases from V and 14 from J, leaving 26 bases between them. This CDR3 is built from 17 residues. The PCR was carried out with 60 Vbeta primers and 13 Jbeta primers. Generated by immunoSEQ multiplex PCR, the TCRdb table keeps only in-frame clones and is missing some. The sample records about 200,000 clones, 70% being singletons. The specimen was PBMCs. V and J are TRBV4-1 and TRBJ1-6; D gene unclear. This clonotype was sampled from a man in his forties in good health and CMV-seropositive. CDR3 nucleotides: TGCGCCAGCAGCCATCAAGAGGCTGGAGGGATCAATCGGGCCCTCCACTTT. Translation: CASSHQEAGGINRALHF.